One sample yielded the 29 T cell receptor beta chains listed below, sequenced in a study of cytotoxic CD8 clonotypes in ibrutinib-treated CLL. Measured with immunoSEQ multiplex PCR; TCRdb has only the in-frame clones, and not every one. The repertoire holds 120,000 to 150,000 clones, approximately 75% seen once, with around 30% in the top ten. The sample consisted of PBMCs, taken after 12 months of ibrutinib treatment. All receptors derive from a human donor with chronic lymphocytic leukemia.

There are many counts of this clone. One end of the junction varies from germline; a read error may be responsible. CDR3 sequence (DNA): TGTGCCAGCAGTTCGGGTGGGACAGGGAGACTTTTT. This sequence encodes CASSSGGTGRLF. The rearrangement links TRBV27 to TRBJ1-4, with 9 bases identical to TRBD1. Germline lookup yields CDR1 MNHEY and CDR2 SMNVEV (reference sequence). The CDR3 length is 12 residues.

The V call is TRBV6-5, the J call TRBJ2-2, with a tentative D call TRBD1 (5 bases). V lost 8 bases to trimming and J lost 5 bases, with 15 bases between them. The CDR3 is 14 residues long. CDR1 and CDR2 from the germline V gene are MNHEY and SVGAGI. The CDR3 nucleotides read TGTGCCAGCGGGCGGTCAGGGCAGACCGGGGAGCTGTTTTTT. Translated, it gives CASGRSGQTGELFF.

The V and J genes are TRBV5-1 and TRBJ2-7; TRBD1 is a possible D gene (5 bases). Germline CDR1 SGHRS, CDR2 YFSETQ. The V end lost 3 bases, the J end lost 2 bases, and 12 bases lay between the germline ends. This CDR3 contains 14 residues. The CDR3 loop reads CASSYPGYPYEQYF. In DNA form, the CDR3 reads TGCGCCAGCAGCTATCCAGGGTATCCCTACGAGCAGTACTTC.

The V call is TRBV7-8, the J call TRBJ1-5; D is perhaps TRBD1 (5 bases). The germline V gene encodes CDR1 SGHVS and CDR2 FQNEAQ. The CDR3 consists of 15 residues. V was cut by 0 bases and J by 7 bases, with 13 bases left in between. This CDR3 is CASSLAGAPGQPQHF. The CDR3 bases are TGTGCCAGCAGCTTAGCTGGGGCCCCGGGGCAGCCCCAGCATTTT.

This rearrangement joins TRBV27 to TRBJ1-4, with 8 bases fitting TRBD1. The V segment lost 2 bases and the J segment 4 bases; nucleotides outside the gene matches: 9. Germline values: CDR1 MNHEY, CDR2 SMNVEV (reference sequence). The CDR3 has 17 amino acids. The CDR3 DNA reads TGTGCCAGCAGTTTAGCCCGACAGGGGCGACTTAATGAAAAACTGTTTTTT. Its protein is CASSLARQGRLNEKLFF. Full variable domain (rest looked up from reference TRBV27 and TRBJ1-4): EAQVTQNPRYLITVTGKKLTVTCSQNMNHEYMSWYRQDPGLGLRQIYYSMNVEVTDKGDVPEGYKVSRKEKRNFPLILESPSPNQTSLYFCASSLARQGRLNEKLFFGSGTQLSVL.

The V gene is TRBV19, the J gene TRBJ1-2; TRBD1 matches at 9 bases. V lost 4 bases and J lost 3; bases outside the gene matches: 3. CDR1 and CDR2 from the germline V gene are LNHDA and SQIVND (reference sequence). CDR3 length equals 14 residues. This chain's CDR3 is CASSTQGADYGYTF. The CDR3 DNA reads TGTGCCAGTAGTACACAGGGGGCGGACTATGGCTACACCTTC. The full variable domain, its missing parts supplied by reference TRBV19 and TRBJ1-2, is DGGITQSPKYLFRKEGQNVTLSCEQNLNHDAMYWYRQDPGQGLRLIYYSQIVNDFQKGDIAEGYSVSREKKESFPLTVTSAQKNPTAFYLCASSTQGADYGYTFGSGTRLTVV.

In its sample, this clone was seen a few times. The J gene is TRBJ1-5, the V gene TRBV28; D gene ambiguous. The V gene's germline CDR1 is MDHEN and CDR2 SYDVKM. With 3 bases removed from V and 6 bases from J, the gap between germline ends came to 9 bases. This CDR3 has 13 residues. The CDR3 is CASSLTWVQPQHF. In DNA form, the CDR3 reads TGTGCCAGCAGTTTGACTTGGGTTCAGCCCCAGCATTTT.

V is TRBV7-9 and J is TRBJ2-3; D is perhaps TRBD1 (5 bases). This CDR3 is 19 amino acids long. V was cut by 1 base and J by 4 bases, with 24 bases left in between. Germline-derived CDR1 and CDR2 are SEHNR and FQNEAQ (reference sequence). The CDR3 loop is CASSLDLGKRSGYSDTQYF. CDR3 DNA: TGTGCCAGCAGCTTAGATCTGGGGAAAAGGTCAGGGTATTCAGATACGCAGTATTTT. The entire variable domain, with the rest obtained from reference TRBV7-9 and TRBJ2-3, is as follows: DTGVSQNPRHKITKRGQNVTFRCDPISEHNRLYWYRQTLGQGPEFLTYFQNEAQLEKSRLLSDRFSAERPKGSFSTLEIQRTEQGDSAMYLCASSLDLGKRSGYSDTQYFGPGTRLTVL.

The rearrangement joins TRBV5-1 to TRBJ2-1; 10 bases match TRBD1. This CDR3 has 16 amino acids. Germline V gene lookup returns CDR1 SGHRS and CDR2 YFSETQ. V shed 5 bases and J 6 bases; nucleotides not matched to a gene: 11. CDR3 in DNA: TGCGCCAGCAGTTCAAGTATGGGACAGGGGTTCAATGAGCAGTTCTTC. It is translated as CASSSSMGQGFNEQFF.

The J gene is TRBJ2-5, the V gene TRBV4-2; 9 bases fit TRBD1. Trimming cost V 1 base and J 1 base; bases outside gene matches: 4. Per the germline V gene, CDR1 is LGHNA and CDR2 is YNFKEQ. The CDR3 covers 16 residues. CDR3 region: CASSQGTTGGQETQYF. DNA of the CDR3: TGTGCCAGCAGCCAAGGAACGACAGGGGGCCAAGAGACCCAGTACTTC.

The gene calls are TRBV13 and TRBJ2-1; a weak D match, TRBD2 (5 bases). The germline V and J ends were trimmed by 5 bases and 0 bases, with 14 bases remaining between them. Germline loops: CDR1 PRHDT, CDR2 FYEKMQ (reference sequence). The CDR3 sequence is 16 residues long. The CDR3 protein is CASSTGMDHSYNEQFF. CDR3 bases: TGTGCCAGCAGCACGGGAATGGACCACTCCTACAATGAGCAGTTCTTC.

This clone was counted a few times. CDR3 region: CSAGLQETQYF. The CDR3, as DNA: TGCAGTGCTGGGTTGCAAGAGACCCAGTACTTC. The chain combines TRBV20-1 with TRBJ2-5; D remains unclear. CDR1 is DFQATT and CDR2 is SNEGSKA in the germline V gene (reference sequence). Trimming removed 5 bases at V and 2 bases at J, with 6 bases between. There are 11 residues in the CDR3.

The chain couples TRBV9 to TRBJ2-1; 7 positions match TRBD1. The germline V gene has CDR1 SGDLS and CDR2 YYNGEE. This CDR3 comprises 16 residues. V trimming: 4 bases; J trimming: 3 bases; junction bases outside the gene matches: 10. The CDR3 DNA follows: TGTGCCAGCAGCTCAAGGACAGGAGAGTTCTACAATGAGCAGTTCTTC. It is translated as CASSSRTGEFYNEQFF.

This rearrangement joins TRBV4-1 to TRBJ2-5; D remains unclear. Trimming shortened V by 0 bases and J by 5 bases, and 13 bases separated the two germline ends. CDR1 and CDR2 (germline): MGHRA, YSYEKL. This CDR3 comprises 15 residues. CDR3 region: CASSQEASTRETQYF. The DNA of the CDR3 is TGCGCCAGCAGCCAAGAGGCATCTACGCGGGAGACCCAGTACTTC.

The V and J genes are TRBV29-1 and TRBJ2-2; D remains ambiguous. Trimming pared 3 bases from V and 4 bases from J, leaving 9 bases between. This CDR3 contains 13 residues. Per the germline V gene, CDR1 is SQVTM and CDR2 is ANQGSEA. CDR3 coding DNA: TGCAGCGTTGACGGCCCACTCACCGGGGAGCTGTTTTTT. Amino acids: CSVDGPLTGELFF.

The chain uses TRBV13 and TRBJ2-7; no clear D. V was shortened by 5 bases and J by 1 base, with 12 bases between the two germline ends. This CDR3 comprises 14 residues. Germline CDR1 PRHDT, CDR2 FYEKMQ (reference sequence). In DNA form, the CDR3 reads TGTGCCAGCAGCCCCCCGACGGCGTCCTACGAGCAGTACTTC. As protein: CASSPPTASYEQYF.

This chain joins TRBV27 and TRBJ2-7, with D unclear. V lost 2 bases to trimming and J lost 2 bases, with 10 bases between them. CDR3 length: 14 amino acids. Germline CDR1 reads MNHEY; CDR2 reads SMNVEV (reference sequence). The CDR3 coding sequence is TGTGCCAGCAGTTTAGTTCGACATACCTACGAGCAGTACTTC. This translates into CASSLVRHTYEQYF.

The chain uses TRBV28 and TRBJ2-4; D remains unclear. CDR3 length: 13 residues. The germline gives CDR1 MDHEN, CDR2 SYDVKM. Trimming shortened V by 10 bases and J by 0 bases, and 10 bases separated the two germline ends. The CDR3 protein is CATIKLAKNIQYF. CDR3 bases: TGTGCCACCATAAAACTAGCCAAAAACATTCAGTACTTC.

On this clone: One end of the junction varies from germline; a read error may be responsible. The chain joins TRBV18 to TRBJ1-4; D is ambiguous. The length of the CDR3 is 14 residues. Looked up from germline, CDR1 is KGHSH and CDR2 is LQKENI. The CDR3 bases are TGTGCCAGCTCCACAAGCGGAGCTAACGAAAAACTGTTTTTT. Encoded protein: CASSTSGANEKLFF.

V usage is TRBV7-6 and J usage is TRBJ2-3; 11 bases match TRBD2. Trimming took 5 bases from V and 1 from J; bases not matched to a gene: 2. This CDR3 contains 15 residues. Germline assignment: CDR1 SGHVS and CDR2 FNYEAQ. DNA for the CDR3: TGTGCCAGCAGCCCACTAGCGGGAGGCACAGATACGCAGTATTTT. Amino acid sequence: CASSPLAGGTDTQYF.

This chain connects TRBV28 to TRBJ2-7; TRBD2 might be the D (5 bases). CDR1 and CDR2 (germline): MDHEN, SYDVKM. V was clipped by 7 bases and J by 7 bases, with 17 bases between them. CDR3 length equals 13 residues. Here the CDR3 DNA reads TGTGCCAGCATAGGAGGCCCCGGTTGGGAGCAGTACTTC. Amino acid sequence: CASIGGPGWEQYF.

The rearrangement links TRBV9 to TRBJ2-7, with a possible D match to TRBD1 (5 bases). The CDR3 length is 14 residues. With 1 base removed from V and 3 bases from J, the gap between germline ends came to 11 bases. Germline assignment: CDR1 SGDLS and CDR2 YYNGEE. In DNA, the CDR3 is TGTGCCAGCAGCGTATCGCCAGGGAACTACGAGCAGTACTTC. This gives the protein CASSVSPGNYEQYF.

This clone was recorded once. The chain combines TRBV28 with TRBJ2-7, with D unclear. Trimming cost V 3 bases and J 1 base, with 7 bases left between them. The germline gives CDR1 MDHEN, CDR2 SYDVKM. The CDR3 consists of 13 residues. DNA for the CDR3: TGTGCCAGCAGTTTTGACGGATCCTACGAGCAGTACTTC. This gives the protein CASSFDGSYEQYF. The full variable domain, its missing parts supplied by reference TRBV28 and TRBJ2-7, is DVKVTQSSRYLVKRTGEKVFLECVQDMDHENMFWYRQDPGLGLRLIYFSYDVKMKEKGDIPEGYSVSREKKERFSLILESASTNQTSMYLCASSFDGSYEQYFGPGTRLTVT.

The rearrangement joins TRBV5-4 to TRBJ1-1; D may be TRBD1 (6 bases). Germline V CDR1 and CDR2: SGHNT, YYREEE (reference sequence). V dropped 4 bases and J dropped 5 bases, with 12 bases sitting between them. The CDR3 consists of 13 residues. The CDR3 DNA is TGTGCCAGCAGCCGGGACACCGAGACTGAAGCTTTCTTT. This gives the protein CASSRDTETEAFF.

This clone was detected once. The chain couples TRBV5-1 to TRBJ1-1; the D gene is possibly TRBD1 (6 bases). The CDR3 sequence is 16 residues long. Trimming took 1 base from V and 5 from J, leaving 18 bases between them. Per germline, CDR1 SGHRS and CDR2 YFSETQ. This chain's CDR3 is CASSLRHRVGGTEAFF. The DNA of the CDR3 is TGCGCCAGCAGCTTGAGGCACAGGGTAGGGGGAACTGAAGCTTTCTTT. The complete variable domain, with remaining parts taken from reference TRBV5-1 and TRBJ1-1, reads KAGVTQTPRYLIKTRGQQVTLSCSPISGHRSVSWYQQTPGQGLQFLFEYFSETQRNKGNFPGRFSGRQFSNSRSEMNVSTLELGDSALYLCASSLRHRVGGTEAFFGQGTRLTVV.

V and J are TRBV10-3 and TRBJ2-3; the D gene is possibly TRBD1 (8 bases). Trimming took off 10 bases at V and 1 base at J, with 24 bases between the two ends. Per the germline V gene, CDR1 is ENHRY and CDR2 is SYGVKD. This CDR3 has 17 amino acids. The CDR3 DNA sequence: TGTGCCACCGGACAGGGTTCGGGCGGGGGCGGCACAGATACGCAGTATTTT. Translating gives CATGQGSGGGGTDTQYF.

A single count supports this clone. This chain connects TRBV2 to TRBJ1-1, with D perhaps TRBD1 (5 bases). The V end was cut by 8 bases, the J end by 11 bases, with 12 bases between. This CDR3 is 10 amino acids long. CDR1 SNHLY and CDR2 FYNNEI come from the germline V gene. CDR3 DNA sequence: TGTGCCAGCCTGGGGCTCCGGGCTTTCTTT. This translates into CASLGLRAFF.

This rearrangement joins TRBV6-1 to TRBJ2-7; D call uncertain. CDR3 size: 13 residues. V was clipped by 0 bases and J by 3 bases, with 6 bases between them. Germline values: CDR1 MNHNS, CDR2 SASEGT. In DNA form, the CDR3 reads TGTGCCAGCAGTGAAGCGCTGGGCTACGAGCAGTACTTC. Residues: CASSEALGYEQYF.

This clone was detected only once. The chain links TRBV27 to TRBJ2-3, with 11 bases fitting TRBD2. The V segment lost 3 bases and the J segment 4 bases; nucleotides outside the gene matches: 6. There are 16 residues in the CDR3. Germline lookup yields CDR1 MNHEY and CDR2 SMNVEV (reference sequence). This chain's CDR3 is CASSLGSGGAADTQYF. For the CDR3, the DNA is TGTGCCAGCAGTTTGGGTAGCGGGGGGGCCGCAGATACGCAGTATTTT.